This TCR beta chain emerged from a study of T cell repertoires and HLA-DP antigens. The wider study: Transduced HeLa cells presented HLA-DP to CD4+ T cells.

Average purity of the negatively selected CD4+ T cells was 97.7%. Study results and limitations: Total CD4+ responders were stimulated by HeLa antigen-presenting cells.

The primer mix covered 54 TRBV segments and 13 TRBJ segments. Clones were read by immunoSEQ multiplex PCR, and TCRdb kept only the in-frame ones, dropping some. In the table there are fewer than 95,000 clones, around nine tenths of which are singletons. Germline V gene sequence: CDR1 SGHAT, CDR2 FQNNGV. This CDR3 has 14 amino acids. V lost 3 bases and J lost 4, with 12 bases in between. As regards this clone: Its antigen is not identified.

The V gene is TRBV11-2, the J gene TRBJ2-5; D unresolved. The sequencing sample was made of CD4+ T cells from PBMCs. This receptor was taken from a man over 45 in good health and CMV-seronegative. CDR3 sequence: CASSFSLGVETQYF. In DNA form, the CDR3 reads TGTGCCAGCAGCTTTTCGCTTGGGGTAGAGACCCAGTACTTC. The full variable domain, its missing parts supplied by reference TRBV11-2 and TRBJ2-5, is EAGVAQSPRYKIIEKRQSVAFWCNPISGHATLYWYQQILGQGPKLLIQFQNNGVVDDSQLPKDRFSAERLKGVDSTLKIQPAKLEDSAVYLCASSFSLGVETQYFGPGTRLLVL.